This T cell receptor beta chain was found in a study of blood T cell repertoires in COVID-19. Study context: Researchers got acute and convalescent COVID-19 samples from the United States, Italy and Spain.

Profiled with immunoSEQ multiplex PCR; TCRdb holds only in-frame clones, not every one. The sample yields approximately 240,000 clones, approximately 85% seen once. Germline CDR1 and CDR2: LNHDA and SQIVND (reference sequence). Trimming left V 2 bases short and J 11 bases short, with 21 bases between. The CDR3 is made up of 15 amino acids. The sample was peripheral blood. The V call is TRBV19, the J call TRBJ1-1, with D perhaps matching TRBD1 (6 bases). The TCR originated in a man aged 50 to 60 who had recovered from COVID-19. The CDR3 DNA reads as TGTGCCAGTAGTATAAGAGGGCGGACAGAGAAAAGGGCTTTCTTT. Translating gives CASSIRGRTEKRAFF.